Each of the 12 T cell receptor beta chains below was sequenced from the same sample in a study of T cell clones after liver transplantation. Here immunoSEQ multiplex PCR was the method, and the copy in TCRdb shows in-frame clones only, minus some. The sample consists of about 51,000 clones, 85% to 90% of them appearing once. The sample in question was CD8+ T cells from blood, obtained 12 months after liver transplant. The receptors stem from a human patient who received a liver transplant. Some T cells could come from the graft donor.

This chain links TRBV7-9 with TRBJ1-1; D unclear. The CDR3 has 15 residues. V lost 2 bases to trimming and J lost 0 bases, with 10 bases between them. From germline, CDR1 is SEHNR and CDR2 FQNEAQ (reference sequence). Here the CDR3 reads CASSLHQSLNTEAFF. DNA for the CDR3: TGTGCCAGCAGCTTACATCAGTCGTTGAACACTGAAGCTTTCTTT.

V is TRBV28 and J is TRBJ1-1; possibly TRBD1 for D (6 bases). V dropped 5 bases and J dropped 8 bases, with 9 bases sitting between them. The germline CDR1 and CDR2 sequences are MDHEN and SYDVKM. The CDR3 length is 11 residues. The CDR3 reads CASSHTGEAFF. CDR3 nucleotides: TGTGCCAGCAGTCATACAGGGGAAGCTTTCTTT.

The chain employs TRBV10-1 and TRBJ2-3; D possibly corresponds to TRBD2 (5 bases). Germline V gene data show CDR1 as WNHNN and CDR2 as SYGVQD (reference sequence). V lost 0 bases and J 6 bases, leaving 10 bases between the germline ends. The CDR3 has 14 residues. CDR3 loop: CASSESTRRDTQYF. The CDR3, as DNA: TGCGCCAGCAGTGAGTCGACGAGGAGGGATACGCAGTATTTT.

The rearrangement joins TRBV29-1 to TRBJ2-7; either TRBD1 or TRBD2 may fit D (6 bases each). The CDR3 runs to 13 residues. The ends were cut back, 3 bases at V and 4 bases at J, with 13 bases in the middle. Looked up from germline, CDR1 is SQVTM and CDR2 is ANQGSEA. CDR3 coding DNA: TGCAGCGTTGAGGGGGGCAGGAATTACGAGCAGTACTTC. It encodes CSVEGGRNYEQYF.

This chain links TRBV29-1 with TRBJ2-5, with D possibly being TRBD1 (6 bases). Germline CDR1 is SQVTM and CDR2 is ANQGSEA. This CDR3 comprises 13 residues. V was trimmed by 5 bases and J by 1 base, leaving 11 bases between them. The CDR3: CSVYPDSQETQYF. CDR3 in DNA: TGCAGCGTTTATCCGGACAGCCAAGAGACCCAGTACTTC.

The chain employs TRBV7-8 and TRBJ2-7; D is possibly TRBD1 (6 bases). This CDR3 spans 14 amino acids. The germline V and J ends were trimmed by 5 bases and 3 bases, with 14 bases remaining between them. Germline V gene sequence: CDR1 SGHVS, CDR2 FQNEAQ. CDR3 in DNA: TGTGCCAGCAGCCCACGCGCCAGGGGCTACGAGCAGTACTTC. Protein sequence: CASSPRARGYEQYF.

Comments on this clone: The same CDR3 is also encoded by other DNA sequences in this sample. The gene calls are TRBV6-5 and TRBJ1-1; D is undetermined. The CDR3 loop spans 14 amino acids. Germline V lookup: CDR1 MNHEY, CDR2 SVGAGI. Trimming took off 2 bases at V and 0 bases at J, with 7 bases between the two ends. The CDR3 region has the DNA TGTGCCAGCAGTTACGGAGGCATGAACACTGAAGCTTTCTTT. Translated: CASSYGGMNTEAFF.

This clone was observed a few times. This chain's CDR3 is CASSLDGGRAWNEQFF. The CDR3 bases are TGTGCCAGCAGCTTAGATGGCGGGAGGGCCTGGAATGAGCAGTTCTTC. The chain couples TRBV7-2 to TRBJ2-1, with 9 bases lining up with TRBD2. The germline CDR1 and CDR2 sequences are SGHTA and FQGNSA. The junction had 8 bases not matched to a gene; V was cut back by 1 base and J by 7 bases. The CDR3 contains 16 residues. The full variable domain, with the rest looked up from reference TRBV7-2 and TRBJ2-1, is GAGVSQSPSNKVTEKGKDVELRCDPISGHTALYWYRQSLGQGLEFLIYFQGNSAPDKSGLPSDRFSAERTGGSVSTLTIQRTQQEDSAVYLCASSLDGGRAWNEQFFGPGTRLTVL.

The chain joins TRBV19 to TRBJ1-4; 7 positions agree with TRBD1. The CDR3 is made up of 16 amino acids. Trimming at V came to 5 bases and at J to 5 bases, leaving 11 bases not matched to a gene. The V gene's germline CDR1 is LNHDA and CDR2 SQIVND (reference sequence). The DNA for the CDR3 is TGTGCCAGTAGTGACACTCCCGGGACAGTCAATGAAAAACTGTTTTTT. Its translation is CASSDTPGTVNEKLFF.

The CDR3 region is CASSAGPEKLFF. CDR3 DNA sequence: TGTGCCAGTAGTGCCGGACCTGAAAAACTGTTTTTT. The rearrangement uses TRBV19 and TRBJ1-4, with D unresolved. Per germline, CDR1 LNHDA and CDR2 SQIVND (reference sequence). Between the trimmed V and J ends, which lost 5 bases and 7 bases, there was a span of 8 bases. The CDR3 loop spans 12 amino acids.

The chain couples TRBV28 to TRBJ1-1; a possible D gene is TRBD1 (5 bases). The V gene lost 5 bases and the J gene lost 3 bases, with 13 bases spanning the gap. Germline V lookup: CDR1 MDHEN, CDR2 SYDVKM. The CDR3 extends over 14 amino acids. CDR3 protein: CASSVRVRDTEAFF. In DNA, the CDR3 is TGTGCCAGCAGTGTCAGGGTCAGGGACACTGAAGCTTTCTTT.

This chain connects TRBV4-1 to TRBJ2-2; D is unclear. Looked up from germline, CDR1 is MGHRA and CDR2 is YSYEKL. The CDR3 extends over 11 amino acids. Trimming left V 4 bases short and J 5 bases short, with 2 bases between. The CDR3 sequence is CASSLTGELFF. For the CDR3, the DNA is TGCGCCAGCAGCCTGACCGGGGAGCTGTTTTTT.